Below, 22 T cell receptor beta chains from the same sample are listed, as sequenced in a study of T cells in Graves' hyperthyroidism and ophthalmopathy. The source material, RNA transcripts, was used to amplify TCR beta CDR3 regions. TCR CDR3 regions were first amplified by RT-PCR with HTBI primers. Each CDR3 protein is one row after TCRdb ran MiXCR on the multiplex PCR reads. Seen here are around 300,000 distinct CDR3 sequences, around 22% observed once, and the top ten hold roughly 60%. Sample: blood. These receptors came from a young man with Graves' ophthalmopathy.

The CDR3 coding sequence is TGCAGCGCCGCGACAGGAGGGGCCACTGAAGCTTTCTTT. Protein sequence: CSAATGGATEAFF. V gene TRBV29-1 combines with J gene TRBJ1-1, with D perhaps TRBD1 (6 bases). The V end lost 7 bases, the J end lost 4 bases, and 16 bases lay between the germline ends. CDR3 length: 13 residues. Looked up from germline, CDR1 is SQVTM and CDR2 is ANQGSEA.

The chain has TRBV11-2 and TRBJ2-5; TRBD2 matches 10 bases. V lost 4 bases, J lost 0 bases, and 2 bases stayed unmatched. There are 15 residues in the CDR3. In germline, CDR1 is SGHAT, CDR2 FQNNGV. The CDR3 loop reads CASSWTSGYQETQYF. CDR3 DNA sequence: TGTGCCAGCAGCTGGACTAGCGGATACCAAGAGACCCAGTACTTC.

This clonotype came up many times. The J gene is TRBJ2-1, the V gene TRBV3-1, with 11 bases fitting TRBD2. V dropped 4 bases and J dropped 8; count of bases not matched to a gene: 19. Germline-derived CDR1 and CDR2 are LGHDT and YNNKEL (reference sequence). This CDR3 has 19 amino acids. The CDR3 DNA is TGTGCCAGCAGCCTCACCCCACTAGCGGGAGTATATCTGACGGATGAGCAGTTCTTC. It codes for CASSLTPLAGVYLTDEQFF.

This clonotype was counted at least ten times. The genes are TRBV30 and TRBJ2-1; D not certain. V was clipped by 2 bases and J by 8 bases, with 16 bases between them. Germline CDR1 GTSNPN, CDR2 SVGIG (reference sequence). The CDR3 contains 14 residues. In nucleotides, the CDR3 is TGTGCCTGGAGTAATAGCTACAAGCTAGATGAGCAGTTCTTC. This translates into CAWSNSYKLDEQFF.

The rearrangement joins TRBV11-1 to TRBJ2-1, with 15 bases fitting TRBD2. The CDR3 runs to 18 residues. Germline CDR1 reads SGHAT; CDR2 reads FQDESV (reference sequence). J gave up 5 bases and V 5 bases, and 10 bases lay outside the gene matches. CDR3 nucleotides: TGTGCCAGCAGCGCGGGACTAGCGGGAGGAACCCTTAACAATGAGCAGTTCTTC. Translating gives CASSAGLAGGTLNNEQFF.

This clonotype has only a few counts. The chain is built from TRBV7-3 and TRBJ2-7, with TRBD2 matching 9 bases. Germline-derived CDR1 and CDR2 are SGHTA and FQGTGA. V gave up 5 bases and J gave up 2 bases; unmatched junction bases: 7. The CDR3 consists of 15 residues. Written as DNA, the CDR3 is TGTGCCAGCAGCCCGAACCCTAGCGGGACCTACGAGCAGTACTTC. Its translation is CASSPNPSGTYEQYF. The complete variable domain, with remaining parts taken from reference TRBV7-3 and TRBJ2-7, reads GAGVSQTPSNKVTEKGKYVELRCDPISGHTALYWYRQSLGQGPEFLIYFQGTGAADDSGLPNDRFFAVRPEGSVSTLKIQRTERGDSAVYLCASSPNPSGTYEQYFGPGTRLTVT.

The chain has TRBV30 and TRBJ1-5, with TRBD1 as a possible D gene (5 bases). The CDR3 covers 18 residues. Germline CDR1 reads GTSNPN; CDR2 reads SVGIG (reference sequence). V was shortened by 4 bases and J by 7 bases, with 29 bases between the two germline ends. Here the CDR3 reads CAWISHRGISCGGQPQHF. The CDR3 DNA sequence: TGTGCCTGGATCAGTCACCGAGGGATTTCGTGTGGGGGACAGCCCCAGCATTTT. The full variable domain, in which reference TRBV30 and TRBJ1-5 provide the parts outside the CDR3, is SQTIHQWPATLVQPVGSPLSLECTVEGTSNPNLYWYRQAAGRGLQLLFYSVGIGQISSEVPQNLSASRPQDRQFILSSKKLLLSDSGFYLCAWISHRGISCGGQPQHFGDGTRLSIL.

V and J are TRBV5-6 and TRBJ2-1, with D perhaps matching TRBD1 or TRBD2 (9 bases each). CDR1 and CDR2 from the germline V gene are SGHDT and YYEEEE. The CDR3 covers 16 residues. The ends were cut back, 3 bases at V and 10 bases at J, with 23 bases in the middle. CDR3 nucleotides: TGTGCCAGCAGCTCATTCCGGACTAGCGACAGGGGGGAGCAGTTCTTC. Translation: CASSSFRTSDRGEQFF.

This rearrangement joins TRBV5-6 to TRBJ2-5, with D tentatively TRBD1 (6 bases). The CDR3 runs 15 residues. V dropped 2 bases and J dropped 5 bases, with 16 bases sitting between them. Germline CDR1 reads SGHDT; CDR2 reads YYEEEE. The CDR3 bases are TGTGCCAGCAGCTTCTCCCAGGGGCGGATGGAGACCCAGTACTTC. Amino acid sequence: CASSFSQGRMETQYF.

Worth noting for this clonotype: This sequence may be a read error, since a much larger clone differs from it by one base. The chain has TRBV20-1 and TRBJ2-1; D is perhaps TRBD1 (7 bases). The V end was cut by 6 bases, the J end by 10 bases, with 19 bases between. Germline CDR1 and CDR2: DFQATT and SNEGSKA (reference sequence). CDR3 length equals 13 residues. CDR3 amino acids: CSAAGSGGYEQFF. DNA of the CDR3: TGCAGTGCCGCGGGGTCAGGGGGGTACGAGCAGTTCTTC.

This clonotype was picked up many times. The J gene is TRBJ2-1, the V gene TRBV28; no definite D call. Germline CDR1 and CDR2: MDHEN and SYDVKM. The CDR3 sequence is 13 residues long. Deletions cut 3 bases from V and 6 bases from J, with 9 bases between. The CDR3 nucleotides are TGTGCCAGCAGTTTCGCGGCTATCAATGAGCAGTTCTTC. Translated, it gives CASSFAAINEQFF. Full variable domain (rest looked up from reference TRBV28 and TRBJ2-1): DVKVTQSSRYLVKRTGEKVFLECVQDMDHENMFWYRQDPGLGLRLIYFSYDVKMKEKGDIPEGYSVSREKKERFSLILESASTNQTSMYLCASSFAAINEQFFGPGTRLTVL.

The chain combines TRBV15 with TRBJ1-4, with TRBD1 identical over 8 bases. The CDR3 contains 15 residues. Germline loops: CDR1 LNHNV, CDR2 YYDKDF (reference sequence). V lost 5 bases to trimming and J lost 2 bases; unmatched junction nucleotides: 4. This chain's CDR3 is CATSGRTGTNEKLFF. CDR3 coding DNA: TGTGCCACCAGCGGCCGGACAGGGACTAATGAAAAACTGTTTTTT.

On this clonotype itself: The germline gene is not matched at one end of the junction; a read error may be the cause. V gene TRBV11-1 combines with J gene TRBJ2-1; 11 bases line up with TRBD2. CDR3 length equals 17 residues. The germline CDR1 and CDR2 sequences are SGHAT and FQDESV (reference sequence). The CDR3 loop is CASSALLAGDSYNEQSF. Here the CDR3 DNA reads TGCGCCAGCAGCGCCCTACTAGCGGGAGACTCCTACAATGAGCAGTCCTTC.

This clonotype was seen a handful of times. This chain uses TRBV18 with TRBJ2-1; D is possibly TRBD1 or TRBD2 (5 bases each). With 3 bases removed from V and 12 bases from J, the gap between germline ends came to 9 bases. Germline loops: CDR1 KGHSH, CDR2 LQKENI. The CDR3 spans 11 residues. CDR3 sequence (DNA): TGTGCCAGCTCACCCGGGACCTGGCAGTTCTTC. As protein: CASSPGTWQFF.

This clonotype was seen many times. This CDR3 reads CASSLYEKLFF. For the CDR3, the DNA is TGTGCCAGCAGTTTATACGAAAAACTGTTTTTT. V usage is TRBV28 and J usage is TRBJ1-4; the D is unclear. The CDR3 consists of 11 residues. CDR1 is MDHEN and CDR2 is SYDVKM in the germline V gene. V gave up 1 base and J gave up 8 bases, with 2 bases separating them. Complete variable domain (other parts from reference TRBV28 and TRBJ1-4): DVKVTQSSRYLVKRTGEKVFLECVQDMDHENMFWYRQDPGLGLRLIYFSYDVKMKEKGDIPEGYSVSREKKERFSLILESASTNQTSMYLCASSLYEKLFFGSGTQLSVL.

The chain couples TRBV12-3 or TRBV12-4 to TRBJ2-3; D is perhaps TRBD1 (6 bases). There are 14 residues in the CDR3. Trimming removed 6 bases from V and 2 bases from J, with 12 bases in between. The CDR3 DNA reads as TGTGCCAGCAGGCCTGGACAGTACACAGATACGCAGTATTTT. Its translation: CASRPGQYTDTQYF.

CDR3 protein: CASSLGLLSYEQYF. The DNA for the CDR3 is TGTGCCAGCAGCTTAGGATTGCTCTCCTACGAGCAGTACTTC. The chain uses TRBV11-3 and TRBJ2-7; D unclear. Trimming stripped 1 base from V and 0 bases from J, with 7 bases between. The CDR3 runs 14 residues. Germline CDR1 reads SGHNT; CDR2 reads YENEEA.

This chain joins TRBV6-5 and TRBJ1-6; tentative D call: TRBD1 (5 bases). Germline V gene sequence: CDR1 MNHEY, CDR2 SVGAGI. The ends were cut back, 2 bases at V and 7 bases at J, with 12 bases in the middle. The CDR3 spans 15 residues. CDR3 loop: CASSYGGGTNSPLHF. For the CDR3, the DNA is TGTGCCAGCAGTTACGGGGGAGGCACAAATTCACCCCTCCACTTT.

V is TRBV27 and J is TRBJ2-5; D unresolved. CDR1 is MNHEY, CDR2 SMNVEV, per germline (reference sequence). There are 14 residues in the CDR3. Trimming stripped 2 bases from V and 4 bases from J, with 11 bases between. In DNA, the CDR3 is TGTGCCAGCAGTTTAGCGGCACGACGAGAGACCCAGTACTTC. Its protein product is CASSLAARRETQYF.

The rearrangement joins TRBV27 to TRBJ1-1; tentatively, D is TRBD1 (5 bases). Germline assignment: CDR1 MNHEY and CDR2 SMNVEV (reference sequence). CDR3 length: 14 amino acids. V lost 5 bases to trimming and J lost 1 base, with 11 bases between them. CDR3 sequence reads: CASSRSGTNTEAFF. In DNA form, the CDR3 reads TGTGCCAGCAGTCGTTCAGGGACGAACACTGAAGCTTTCTTT.

Comments on this clonotype: This may come from a read error, since a much larger clone is one base off. The genes are TRBV30 and TRBJ2-3; 12 nucleotides match TRBD2. The CDR3 is 17 residues long. The germline CDR1 and CDR2 sequences are GTSNPN and SVGIG (reference sequence). With 3 bases clipped from V and 3 bases from J, the junction kept 10 bases outside the gene matches. The DNA of the CDR3 is TGTGCCTGGAGCCGCCACCTGACTAGCGGGAGAACAGATACGCAGTATTTT. It is translated as CAWSRHLTSGRTDTQYF.

The V call is TRBV14, the J call TRBJ2-7, with D maybe TRBD2 (5 bases). V shed 4 bases and J shed 4 bases, with 14 bases lying between them. Germline V CDR1 and CDR2: SGHDN, FVKESK. The CDR3 extends over 14 amino acids. Here the CDR3 DNA reads TGTGCCAGCAGCCGGACGGGATTTCTTTACGAGCAGTACTTC. Its protein is CASSRTGFLYEQYF.